This entry features one TCR beta chain sequence. Unmatched junction bases numbered 3, after V lost 4 bases and J lost 5 bases. This CDR3 contains 15 residues. Germline V gene sequence: CDR1 MDHEN, CDR2 SYDVKM. The data belong to a study of blood T cells in healthy people across ages. Next came a second PCR, run for about 7 to 12 cycles, which used a sample-barcoded 5' primer along with a J-beta primer mix. TCRdb redid the calling of the 5' RACE reads with MiXCR, one entry per CDR3 protein. The top ten clones hold approximately 7.9% of a sample with some 1.4 million distinct CDR3 sequences, about 43% of them seen once.

The sequence derives from a woman in her late teens or twenties in good health. Sequencing input: blood. The chain couples TRBV28 to TRBJ1-6; 9 nucleotides align to TRBD1. The CDR3 sequence: CASSSGQGNNSPLHF. The CDR3 DNA sequence: TGTGCCAGCAGTTCCGGACAGGGGAATAATTCACCCCTCCACTTT. Full variable domain (missing parts from reference TRBV28 and TRBJ1-6): DVKVTQSSRYLVKRTGEKVFLECVQDMDHENMFWYRQDPGLGLRLIYFSYDVKMKEKGDIPEGYSVSREKKERFSLILESASTNQTSMYLCASSSGQGNNSPLHFGNGTRLTVT.